A selection of T cell receptor beta chains follows, all from one sample in a study of blood T cell repertoires in COVID-19. Libraries were prepared by immunoSEQ multiplex PCR; TCRdb keeps only in-frame clonotypes and omits some of them. The data contain some 150,000 clones, about 86% of them seen just once; the ten biggest clones take up 8.6%. The sample comprised peripheral blood. These receptors all stem from a woman between 45 and 65 years old with active or convalescent COVID-19. CDR3s include the opening cysteine and the closing phenylalanine or tryptophan. D genes are given only for firm matches. Size is stated for part of the rows, as once, few or many counts, or as a class when the clone is expanded.

D | length | size | J | V | DNA | CDR3
NA | 16 | NA | TRBJ1-3 | TRBV5-1 | TGCGCCAGCAGCCGAGATCAGGGAAGCTCTGGAAACACCATATATTTT | CASSRDQGSSGNTIYF
TRBD1 | 15 | NA | TRBJ1-2 | TRBV19 | TGTGCCAGTAGTATAGACCGACAGGGGGCTCGCGGAAACACCTTC | CASSIDRQGARGNTF
TRBD1 | 14 | NA | TRBJ1-1 | TRBV19 | TGTGCCAGTACTGCCGGGACAGGGAACACTGAAGCTTTCTTT | CASTAGTGNTEAFF
NA | 14 | NA | TRBJ1-5 | TRBV2 | TGTGCCACCACAATGGAGAGGGTGGGTCAGCCCCAGCATTTT | CATTMERVGQPQHF
NA | 15 | NA | TRBJ1-3 | TRBV5-4 | TGTGCCAGCAGCCCACGCGGGGCCTCTGGAAACACCATATATTTT | CASSPRGASGNTIYF
TRBD1 | 15 | NA | TRBJ2-2 | TRBV27 | TGTGCCAGCAGGCGGACAGGTCCGGACACCGGGGAGCTGTTTTTT | CASRRTGPDTGELFF
TRBD2 | 15 | NA | TRBJ2-7 | TRBV9 | TGTGCCAGCAGCCCCCGGACTAGCGGGACTTACGAGCAGTACTTC | CASSPRTSGTYEQYF
NA | 14 | NA | TRBJ1-1 | TRBV7-3 | TGTGCCAGCAGCTCGACAGGCATGAACACTGAAGCTTTCTTT | CASSSTGMNTEAFF
TRBD1 | 15 | NA | TRBJ1-5 | TRBV19 | TGTGCCAGTAGTCAAACAGGGGTTGGCAATCAGCCCCAGCATTTT | CASSQTGVGNQPQHF
NA | 13 | NA | TRBJ1-2 | TRBV7-3 | TGTGCCAGCAGCCGGGGGGCGGGATATGGCTACACCTTC | CASSRGAGYGYTF
TRBD1 | 19 | NA | TRBJ1-3 | TRBV5-5 | TGTGCCAGCAGCTTGACCGGGACAGGGGGGCTCATAACTGGAAACACCATATATTTT | CASSLTGTGGLITGNTIYF
NA | 16 | NA | TRBJ2-2 | TRBV7-3 | TGTGCCAGCAGCTTAAGCCGACGGGGAAGGGCCGGGGAGCTGTTTTTT | CASSLSRRGRAGELFF
NA | 13 | NA | TRBJ2-7 | TRBV10-3 | TGTGCCATCACCGGGACACACACCTACGAGCAGTACTTC | CAITGTHTYEQYF
NA | 15 | many | TRBJ1-3 | TRBV11-1 | TGTGCCAGCAGCCTGCGACGGAGCGGCGGAAACACCATATATTTT | CASSLRRSGGNTIYF
NA | 14 | once | TRBJ2-1 | TRBV19 | TGTGCCAGTATTGGACAGAATTATCCCAATGAGCAGTTCTTC | CASIGQNYPNEQFF
TRBD1 | 16 | NA | TRBJ1-3 | TRBV6-1 | TGTGCCAGCAGCGAAAGACGACAGGGAACCGGAAACACCATATATTTT | CASSERRQGTGNTIYF